This is a list of T cell receptor beta chains from one sample in a study of cytomegalovirus exposure and HLA in healthy donors. Method: immunoSEQ multiplex PCR; TCRdb's copy keeps in-frame clones and lacks some. Of some 77,000 clones in the sample, roughly 80% are singletons; the top ten hold about 30%. Sequenced sample: PBMCs. All receptors come from a man aged 45-65 years in good health and CMV-seropositive. Each CDR3 is given without its conserved first and last residue. The order of the fields is J gene, V gene, CDR3 protein.

J: TRBJ1-5; V: TRBV6-5; CDR3: ASSYDRVSQPQH
J: TRBJ1-2; V: TRBV19; CDR3: ASSTPLEGADSYGYT
J: TRBJ2-1; V: TRBV5-1; CDR3: ASSLGTSGGYNEQF
J: TRBJ1-1; V: TRBV6-1; CDR3: ASSEASYPTGNTEAF
J: TRBJ1-2; V: TRBV11-2; CDR3: ASSLPSTGGGYT
J: TRBJ2-3; V: TRBV7-9; CDR3: ASSFTGATDTQY
J: TRBJ2-7; V: TRBV7-6; CDR3: ASSHREPEQY
J: TRBJ2-1; V: TRBV5-1; CDR3: ASSSTSGDLEQF
J: TRBJ2-1; V: TRBV4-3; CDR3: ASSRRALAGEQF
J: TRBJ1-1; V: TRBV6-6; CDR3: ASRADTEAF
J: TRBJ2-4; V: TRBV4-2; CDR3: ASSWGLAGSEGKNIQY
J: TRBJ1-3; V: TRBV18; CDR3: ASSPQAYSSGNTIY
J: TRBJ2-1; V: TRBV5-1; CDR3: ASSSPSLREGPRNEQF
J: TRBJ2-1; V: TRBV7-8; CDR3: ASSLGTSVNEQF
J: TRBJ2-7; V: TRBV6-5; CDR3: ASSPSTGWEQY
J: TRBJ2-7; V: TRBV7-9; CDR3: ASSFPGAEQY
J: TRBJ2-5; V: TRBV5-1; CDR3: ASSLLPGLALETQY
J: TRBJ2-2; V: TRBV15; CDR3: ATSSRTRNTGELF
J: TRBJ2-5; V: TRBV5-4; CDR3: ASSLQGVGQETQY
J: TRBJ2-4; V: TRBV6-4; CDR3: ASSPQGDPNSQY
J: TRBJ1-1; V: TRBV6-1; CDR3: ASRLLGGGFEAF
J: TRBJ1-1; V: TRBV28; CDR3: ATTRGAGTEAF
J: TRBJ1-4; V: TRBV12-5; CDR3: ASGPEQGTGEKLF
J: TRBJ2-2; V: TRBV5-8; CDR3: ASGRGDTGELF
J: TRBJ2-3; V: TRBV5-6; CDR3: ASSLLTGGPTDTQY
J: TRBJ2-2; V: TRBV2; CDR3: ASTPRAAGVVNTGELF
J: TRBJ2-2; V: TRBV29-1; CDR3: SVGRLNTGELF
J: TRBJ2-5; V: TRBV6-5; CDR3: ASSYAPSNRRETQY
J: TRBJ1-5; V: TRBV7-9; CDR3: ASSLDGQGVQPQH
J: TRBJ1-5; V: TRBV12-2; CDR3: ASRSLTPQPQH
J: TRBJ2-1; V: TRBV7-9; CDR3: SSSPRPVDRYNEQF
J: TRBJ2-1; V: TRBV6-6; CDR3: ASCSGENGGYNEQF
J: TRBJ2-3; V: TRBV2; CDR3: ASSEGREGTDTQY
J: TRBJ1-2; V: TRBV7-9; CDR3: ASSLTEIAASNYGYT
J: TRBJ1-1; V: TRBV11-2; CDR3: ASSLDLAGPVGAF
J: TRBJ2-7; V: TRBV9; CDR3: ASSSGLAGPYEQY
J: TRBJ2-5; V: TRBV5-4; CDR3: ASSSGLREETQY
J: TRBJ2-5; V: TRBV21-1; CDR3: ASSKFRDRGQETQY